This paragraph covers one T cell receptor beta chain sequence. Antigen unknown. Primers: 60 Vbeta forward and 13 Jbeta reverse. TCRdb's table, derived via immunoSEQ multiplex PCR, lists solely in-frame clones and lacks some. The repertoire has some 190,000 clones, about nine tenths of them found once; the top ten carry 1% to 1.5%. This record comes from a study of cytomegalovirus exposure and HLA in healthy donors. The CDR3 extends over 11 amino acids. From germline, CDR1 is SQVTM and CDR2 ANQGSEA. V gave up 3 bases and J gave up 4 bases, with 7 bases separating them. The study's findings and limits: CMV serostatus was the only immune exposure information that was available. According to an earlier analysis, most TCR beta V segments yielded productive rearrangements about 90% or about 30% of the time.

The chain is built from TRBV29-1 and TRBJ2-7; D gene unclear. This sequence was found in a man aged 25-45 years in good health and CMV-seronegative. The specimen sequenced was PBMCs. CDR3 region: CSVESLYEQYF. The CDR3 coding sequence is TGCAGCGTTGAGTCCCTATACGAGCAGTACTTC.